This T cell receptor beta chain was profiled in a study of human thymus T cells. V shed 1 base and J shed 3 bases, with 0 bases lying between them. The CDR3 runs 12 residues. Germline V gene sequence: CDR1 SGHTA, CDR2 FQGTGA. The protocol was immunoSEQ multiplex PCR, while the TCRdb copy is restricted to in-frame clones and leaves out a portion. The sample consists of tens of thousands of clones, approximately 93% of them appearing once. Sequencing was done on a sample of blood. The chain uses TRBV7-3 and TRBJ2-2, with D unclear. The receptor comes from a boy younger than two with a congenital heart defect but otherwise immunologically healthy. The CDR3 spells CASSLNTGELFF. CDR3 in DNA: TGTGCCAGCAGCTTAAACACCGGGGAGCTGTTTTTT.